The rows below give T cell receptor beta chains drawn from one sample of a study of cytomegalovirus exposure and HLA in healthy donors. Using immunoSEQ multiplex PCR, the repertoire was profiled, and TCRdb retains in-frame clones only, with some absent. Seen here are about 260,000 clones, 90% observed once, and the top ten hold approximately 3.1%. Sample: PBMCs. These receptors originate from a woman aged 25 to 39 in good health and CMV-seronegative. CDR3s include the opening cysteine and the closing phenylalanine or tryptophan. The D gene is left open where the match is weak. Not all rows give a size; the values are once, few, many and, for expanded clones, a class.

J | size | V | D | DNA | CDR3
TRBJ2-7 | NA | TRBV5-4 | NA | TGTGCCACTGGGTGGACCGCCTCCTACGAGCAGTACTTC | CATGWTASYEQYF
TRBJ1-4 | NA | TRBV27 | NA | TGTGCCAGCAGTTTTGGATCGGACCTTCTCGAAAAACTGTTTTTT | CASSFGSDLLEKLFF
TRBJ2-1 | NA | TRBV7-2 | TRBD1 | TGTGCCAGCAGCGCTGCTAGTGGGACAGGGCTTAATGAGCAGTTCTTC | CASSAASGTGLNEQFF
TRBJ1-1 | NA | TRBV11-2 | TRBD1 | TGTGCCAGCAGCTTAGCTCCACTGGACAGGGGGGCTGAAGCTTTCTTT | CASSLAPLDRGAEAFF
TRBJ1-1 | once | TRBV5-5 | NA | TGTGCCAGCAGAACTCAACACGCGGGGAACACTGAAGCTTTCTTT | CASRTQHAGNTEAFF
TRBJ2-7 | once | TRBV7-2 | NA | TGTGCCAGCAGCAACCACAGGGAGCTTGTCTACGAGCAGTACTTC | CASSNHRELVYEQYF
TRBJ1-1 | NA | TRBV28 | NA | TGTGCCAGCAGTCCACGCACGGGGAGGAATACTGAAGCTTTCTTT | CASSPRTGRNTEAFF
TRBJ2-1 | NA | TRBV23-1 | TRBD2 | TGCGCCAGCATACTAGGGGCGGGAGGGTACAATGAGCAGTTCTTC | CASILGAGGYNEQFF
TRBJ2-1 | once | TRBV11-2 | TRBD2 | TGTGCCAGCAGCAAAAGGACTAGCGGGAACAATGAGCAGTTCTTC | CASSKRTSGNNEQFF
TRBJ2-2 | few | TRBV9 | NA | TGTGCCAGCAGCGAGCCCCCTCTTGGGGAGCTGTTTTTT | CASSEPPLGELFF
TRBJ2-2 | NA | TRBV11-2 | NA | TGTGCCAGCAGCTTATACGTTACGGAGCTGTTTTTT | CASSLYVTELFF
TRBJ2-5 | NA | TRBV30 | NA | TGTGCCTGGAGTCTCGGACACCGGGAAGATACCCAGTACTTC | CAWSLGHREDTQYF
TRBJ2-1 | once | TRBV6-5 | TRBD1 | TGTGCCAGCAGTTACCGGGCAGGGGGCTACAATGAGCAGTTCTTC | CASSYRAGGYNEQFF
TRBJ2-3 | once | TRBV18 | TRBD1 | TGTGCCAGCTCACCACGAGGACAGGGAAGCACAGATACGCAGTATTTT | CASSPRGQGSTDTQYF
TRBJ2-7 | NA | TRBV28 | NA | TGTGCCAGCATGGTCCGTGGGCCTAGCTACGAGCAGTACTTC | CASMVRGPSYEQYF
TRBJ2-4 | NA | TRBV6-5 | TRBD2 | TGTGCCAGCAGTTTACGAGCGGGAAAAAACATTCAGTACTTC | CASSLRAGKNIQYF
TRBJ2-7 | NA | TRBV6-6 | NA | TGTGCCAGCAGCGACCGGACAGCCCACTACTACGAGCAGTACTTC | CASSDRTAHYYEQYF
TRBJ2-7 | NA | TRBV5-1 | TRBD2 | TGCGCCAGCAGCCCCGGGACTAGCGGAAGGAGCTCCTACGAGCAGTACTTC | CASSPGTSGRSSYEQYF
TRBJ2-5 | NA | TRBV7-2 | TRBD1 | TGTGCCAGCAGCTTAGCGGGACAGGGGGCGCTGGGAGAGACCCAGTACTTC | CASSLAGQGALGETQYF
TRBJ2-3 | once | TRBV19 | NA | TGTGCCAGTAGTATTGGATTGGACACAGATACGCAGTATTTT | CASSIGLDTDTQYF
TRBJ2-7 | NA | TRBV7-2 | NA | TGTGCCAGCAGCTCCTTAATCGGATCCGAGCAGTACTTC | CASSSLIGSEQYF
TRBJ2-7 | NA | TRBV18 | TRBD1 | TGTGCCAGCTCACTAGGACAGGAGACCCGCGAGCAGTACTTC | CASSLGQETREQYF
TRBJ2-2 | NA | TRBV6-6 | TRBD1 | TGTGCCAGCAGGGGGACAGGGCCCACCGGGGAGCTGTTTTTT | CASRGTGPTGELFF
TRBJ2-7 | NA | TRBV13 | NA | TGTGCCAGCAGTCGAGGGAGGAGCGGGCTAGGTTTTTACGAGCAGTACTTC | CASSRGRSGLGFYEQYF
TRBJ1-1 | NA | TRBV19 | NA | TGTGCCAGTAGGATAATGGGGAACACTGAAGCTTTCTTT | CASRIMGNTEAFF
TRBJ2-3 | NA | TRBV9 | TRBD2 | TGTGCCAGCAGCGTAGCGGAGTATGCGGGAGGGCCGGGAGATACGCAGTATTTT | CASSVAEYAGGPGDTQYF
TRBJ2-5 | once | TRBV4-1 | TRBD1 | TGCGCCAGCAGCCAGAGACAGGGCGGATGGGAGACCCAGTACTTC | CASSQRQGGWETQYF